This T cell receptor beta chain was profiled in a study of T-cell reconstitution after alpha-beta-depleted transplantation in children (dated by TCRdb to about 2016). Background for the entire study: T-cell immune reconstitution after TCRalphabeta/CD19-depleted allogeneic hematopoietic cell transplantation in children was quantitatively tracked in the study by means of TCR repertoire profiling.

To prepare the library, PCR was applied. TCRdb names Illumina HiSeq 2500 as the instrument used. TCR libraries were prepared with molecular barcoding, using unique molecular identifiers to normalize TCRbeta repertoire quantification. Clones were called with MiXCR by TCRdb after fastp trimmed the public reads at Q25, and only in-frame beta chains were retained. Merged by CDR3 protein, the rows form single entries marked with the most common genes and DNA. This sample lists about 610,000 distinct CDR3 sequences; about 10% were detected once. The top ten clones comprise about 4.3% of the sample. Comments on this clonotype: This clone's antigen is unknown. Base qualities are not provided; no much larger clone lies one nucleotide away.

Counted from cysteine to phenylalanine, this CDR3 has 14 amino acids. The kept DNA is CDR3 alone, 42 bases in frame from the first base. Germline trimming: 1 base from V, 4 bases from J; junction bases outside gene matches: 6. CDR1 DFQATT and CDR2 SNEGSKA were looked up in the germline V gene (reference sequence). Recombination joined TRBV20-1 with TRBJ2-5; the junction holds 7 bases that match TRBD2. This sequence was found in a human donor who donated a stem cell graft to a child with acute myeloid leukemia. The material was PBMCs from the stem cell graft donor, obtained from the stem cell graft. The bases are TGCAGTGCTAGAGGAGGGACTACGCCAGAGACCCAGTACTTC. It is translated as CSARGGTTPETQYF.